Following are 15 T cell receptor beta chains from one sample sequenced in a study of a mutant IDH1 vaccine in newly diagnosed glioma. Time point here: week 47, end of study. Vaccine doses each comprised 300 ug of mutant IDH1 20-mer peptide, with topical imiquimod. These TCRs are of unknown antigen specificity. Generated by immunoSEQ multiplex PCR, the TCRdb table keeps only in-frame clones and is missing some. The sample has some 34,000 clones, 75% to 95% seen once. The material sequenced was PBMCs, taken from a glioma patient whose treatment included an IDH1 peptide vaccine. The receptors were sampled from a woman in her forties with glioma.

CDR3 residues: CAWDIGGNEKLFF. The CDR3 DNA follows: TGTGCCTGGGATATCGGGGGGAACGAAAAACTGTTTTTT. The rearrangement joins TRBV30 to TRBJ1-4, with D possibly matching TRBD1 (5 bases). This CDR3 has 13 residues. CDR1 GTSNPN and CDR2 SVGIG come from the germline V gene (reference sequence). Trimming cost V 5 bases and J 8 bases, with 15 bases left between them.

CDR3 DNA: TGTGCCAGCAGCCGCCGACTAGCGGGGGGACAAGAGACCCAGTACTTC. It is translated as CASSRRLAGGQETQYF. The chain is built from TRBV7-6 and TRBJ2-5, with 13 bases aligning to TRBD2. Germline CDR1 and CDR2: SGHVS and FNYEAQ. After removal of 5 bases from V and 2 bases from J, the junction contained 5 bases not matched to a gene. This CDR3 has 16 amino acids.

The V and J genes are TRBV7-2 and TRBJ1-4; D call uncertain. The CDR3 runs to 11 residues. The ends were cut back, 8 bases at V and 2 bases at J, with 3 bases in the middle. Germline V gene data show CDR1 as SGHTA and CDR2 as FQGNSA. The CDR3 nucleotides read TGTGCCAGCGGGACTAATGAAAAACTGTTTTTT. Encoded protein: CASGTNEKLFF.

V is TRBV10-3 and J is TRBJ2-6, with unresolved D. Germline V CDR1 and CDR2: ENHRY, SYGVKD. CDR3 length: 11 residues. The V end was cut by 2 bases, the J end by 12 bases, with 5 bases between. The CDR3 protein is CAISEPGVLTF. CDR3 DNA: TGTGCCATCAGTGAGCCTGGCGTCCTGACTTTC.

The chain joins TRBV2 to TRBJ1-3; perhaps TRBD1 as D (6 bases). Germline V CDR1 and CDR2: SNHLY, FYNNEI. This CDR3 spans 16 amino acids. Trimming removed 6 bases from V and 3 bases from J, with 18 bases in between. CDR3 region: CASSWIQGRSGNTIYF. The CDR3 nucleotides are TGTGCCAGCAGCTGGATACAGGGTCGGAGTGGAAACACCATATATTTT. Using reference TRBV2 and TRBJ1-3 for the parts outside the CDR3, the full variable domain is EPEVTQTPSHQVTQMGQEVILRCVPISNHLYFYWYRQILGQKVEFLVSFYNNEISEKSEIFDDQFSVERPDGSNFTLKIRSTKLEDSAMYFCASSWIQGRSGNTIYFGEGSWLTVV.

The chain has TRBV27 and TRBJ1-5, with 7 bases aligning to TRBD1. With 5 bases clipped from V and 4 bases from J, the junction kept 8 bases outside the gene matches. Per germline, CDR1 MNHEY and CDR2 SMNVEV (reference sequence). CDR3 length: 15 amino acids. DNA for the CDR3: TGTGCCAGCAGTGCAGGGGGGGTACTTAATCAGCCCCAGCATTTT. Its translation is CASSAGGVLNQPQHF.

A single count supports this clone. The chain carries TRBV6-5 and TRBJ2-2; no clear D. Germline V gene sequence: CDR1 MNHEY, CDR2 SVGAGI. The CDR3 is 14 amino acids. V was trimmed by 4 bases and J by 4 bases, leaving 10 bases between them. CDR3 in DNA: TGTGCCAGCAGTTGGACCCCGGCCACCGGGGAGCTGTTTTTT. Its translation: CASSWTPATGELFF.

The V call is TRBV5-1, the J call TRBJ1-3, with D maybe TRBD1 (6 bases). The germline CDR1 and CDR2 sequences are SGHRS and YFSETQ. This CDR3 has 14 residues. V shed 6 bases and J shed 2 bases, with 12 bases lying between them. CDR3: CASKGGIAGNTIYF. CDR3 coding DNA: TGCGCCAGCAAAGGGGGGATAGCTGGAAACACCATATATTTT. Together with reference TRBV5-1 and TRBJ1-3, the CDR3 gives the full variable domain: KAGVTQTPRYLIKTRGQQVTLSCSPISGHRSVSWYQQTPGQGLQFLFEYFSETQRNKGNFPGRFSGRQFSNSRSEMNVSTLELGDSALYLCASKGGIAGNTIYFGEGSWLTVV.

V usage is TRBV19 and J usage is TRBJ1-1; D might be TRBD1 (6 bases). Germline lookup yields CDR1 LNHDA and CDR2 SQIVND (reference sequence). The V end was cut by 7 bases, the J end by 2 bases, with 17 bases between. This CDR3 has 15 residues. This chain's CDR3 is CASKGSGQPNTEAFF. The CDR3 region has the DNA TGTGCCAGTAAGGGCTCTGGACAGCCCAACACTGAAGCTTTCTTT.

This clone was observed a single time. V gene TRBV7-8 combines with J gene TRBJ2-1, with a tentative D call TRBD2 (6 bases). The CDR3 has 15 residues. Germline V gene lookup returns CDR1 SGHVS and CDR2 FQNEAQ. V was trimmed by 3 bases and J by 7 bases, leaving 16 bases between them. CDR3 in DNA: TGTGCCAGCAGCTTCCCCCGGGGCGGGGCGAATGAGCAGTTCTTC. This codes for CASSFPRGGANEQFF.

The genes are TRBV7-2 and TRBJ2-1; 7 nucleotides agree with TRBD2. Germline lookup yields CDR1 SGHTA and CDR2 FQGNSA. Germline trimming cut 1 base from V and 3 bases from J; bases unmatched to any gene: 3. This CDR3 comprises 15 residues. CDR3 amino acids: CASSLGTSDYNEQFF. The CDR3 DNA follows: TGTGCCAGCAGCTTAGGAACTAGCGACTACAATGAGCAGTTCTTC.

The chain recombines TRBV7-2 with TRBJ1-3; no reliable D call. CDR1 and CDR2 (germline): SGHTA, FQGNSA. This CDR3 comprises 18 residues. V lost 1 base and J 1 base, leaving 17 bases between the germline ends. In DNA, the CDR3 is TGTGCCAGCAGCTTAGAGGGTCCGGTCGCCTCTTCTGGAAACACCATATATTTT. It specifies CASSLEGPVASSGNTIYF.

The V call is TRBV20-1, the J call TRBJ2-5; D is unresolved. CDR3 length: 11 amino acids. Trimming cost V 5 bases and J 6 bases, with 10 bases left between them. Germline CDR1 reads DFQATT; CDR2 reads SNEGSKA (reference sequence). The CDR3 region has the DNA TGCAGTGCTCCATCCCCACAGACCCAGTACTTC. It encodes CSAPSPQTQYF.

This rearrangement joins TRBV19 to TRBJ1-2; tentative D call: TRBD1 (5 bases). This CDR3 spans 14 amino acids. Germline CDR1 is LNHDA and CDR2 is SQIVND (reference sequence). The V end lost 6 bases, the J end lost 2 bases, and 13 bases lay between the germline ends. The CDR3 here is CASRREGLNYGYTF. In DNA form, the CDR3 reads TGTGCCAGTAGACGAGAGGGACTGAACTATGGCTACACCTTC.

The rearrangement joins TRBV4-3 to TRBJ1-2, with 7 bases aligning to TRBD1. Looked up from germline, CDR1 is LGHNA and CDR2 is YSLEER. CDR3 length: 13 residues. V was clipped by 3 bases and J by 4 bases; unmatched bases: 2. CDR3 bases: TGCGCCAGCAGCCAGGACAGGCGCTATGGCTACACCTTC. Its translation is CASSQDRRYGYTF.